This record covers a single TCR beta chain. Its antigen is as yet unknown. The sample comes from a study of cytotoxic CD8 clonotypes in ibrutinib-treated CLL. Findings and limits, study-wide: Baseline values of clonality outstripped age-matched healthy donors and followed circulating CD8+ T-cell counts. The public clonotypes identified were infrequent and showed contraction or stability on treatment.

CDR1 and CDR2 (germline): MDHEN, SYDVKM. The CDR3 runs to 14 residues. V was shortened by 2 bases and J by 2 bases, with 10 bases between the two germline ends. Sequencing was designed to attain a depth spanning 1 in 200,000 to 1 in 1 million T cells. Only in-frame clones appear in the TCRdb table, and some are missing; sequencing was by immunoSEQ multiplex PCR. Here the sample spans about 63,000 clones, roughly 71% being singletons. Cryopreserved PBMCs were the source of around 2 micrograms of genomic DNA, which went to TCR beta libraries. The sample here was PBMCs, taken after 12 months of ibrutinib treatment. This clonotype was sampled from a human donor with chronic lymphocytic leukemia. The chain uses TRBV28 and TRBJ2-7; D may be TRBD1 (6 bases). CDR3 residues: CASSLTGPAYEQYF. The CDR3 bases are TGTGCCAGCAGTTTAACAGGGCCGGCCTACGAGCAGTACTTC.